Sequencing of this TCR beta chain was carried out in a study of monozygotic twins with inflammatory bowel disease. Findings and limits, study-wide: For IBD patients, clonotypes shared with others were fewer than for healthy twins, especially with disease activity.

The CDR3 extends over 13 amino acids. Germline V CDR1 and CDR2: SGHNT, YYREEE (reference sequence). A note on this clonotype: Its cognate antigen is unknown.

For each CDR3 protein, TCRdb gives one entry from its re-call of the 5' RACE reads, without DNA. The data include roughly 150,000 distinct CDR3 sequences; the top ten clones carry approximately 1.2%. The chain employs TRBV5-4 and TRBJ1-5; lacking DNA, the TRBD1 call made by TCRdb goes unchecked. The material sequenced was blood. The clonotype was recovered from a human donor with ulcerative colitis or Crohn's disease, or a healthy co-twin of an affected twin (not recorded which). The CDR3: CASSWDRDQPQHF.